This TCR beta chain was sequenced during a study of tissue T cells after allogeneic stem cell transplantation. Time point of the sample: mouse harvest day 7 after allogeneic transplant. Each mouse received 10^7 T-cell-depleted marrow cells plus 10^6 splenic CD5+ T cells by tail vein. B6 (H2b) cells into BALB/c (H2d) mice; tissues taken at day 7 or 14. This clone was seen a few times. Antigen specificity is unknown. Germline and genes here are mouse. The CDR3 goes on 1 residue after the read ends, and that part is filled in from the germline J gene. The germline V and J ends were trimmed by 4 bases and 0 bases, with 11 bases remaining between them. The germline gives CDR1 SGHND, CDR2 FRSKSL. This CDR3 is built from 15 residues. Study-wide results and caveats: Sampling depth was limited, and the cohort was small and clinically varied. Blood and spleen captured only part of the tissue TCR repertoire. Motif-based clustering found tissue-specific repertoire signatures shared across patients, though few clones were shared.

Measured with immunoSEQ multiplex PCR; TCRdb has only the in-frame clones, and not every one. Of some 8,300 clones listed, 35% to 50% were seen once; the top ten hold under 1.5%. This chain uses TRBV15 with TRBJ2-3, with D perhaps given as TRBD1 or TRBD2 (5 bases each). The clonotype comes from a female BALB/c mouse given C57BL/6 T cells with graft-versus-host disease after an allogeneic hematopoietic cell transplant. Input material: skin. The CDR3 is CASSSGTHSAETLYF. The part of the CDR3 DNA that was read is TGTGCCAGCAGTTCCGGGACGCATAGTGCAGAAACGCTGTAT.